This TCR beta chain was documented in a study of cytomegalovirus exposure and HLA in healthy donors. Points on this clone: Its antigen is unidentified.

The germline gives CDR1 SGHRS, CDR2 YFSETQ. V lost 4 bases, J lost 2 bases, and 4 bases stayed unmatched. The length of the CDR3 is 16 residues. Study-level results: The study listed roughly 160 cytomegalovirus-associated TCR beta chains. The authors later found HLA-associated TCR beta chains more clonally expanded than equally common others. In a later analysis, TCR beta V- and J-gene trimming was associated with a missense DCLRE1C variant. Several of the most significant clusters appeared linked to common viral pathogens, based on a later analysis.

Amplification used 60 Vbeta primers and 13 Jbeta primers. Produced via immunoSEQ multiplex PCR; TCRdb's table is partial and in-frame only. Among approximately 100,000 clones listed, approximately 80% were seen once. The sequenced sample was PBMCs. V gene TRBV5-1 combines with J gene TRBJ2-3, with 13 positions matching TRBD2. This receptor was obtained from a woman aged 40 to 55 in good health and CMV-seropositive. The CDR3 DNA reads TGCGCCAGCAGCGCGGGACTAGCGGGGATCACAGATACGCAGTATTTT. This translates into CASSAGLAGITDTQYF. The full variable domain, completed using reference TRBV5-1 and TRBJ2-3, is KAGVTQTPRYLIKTRGQQVTLSCSPISGHRSVSWYQQTPGQGLQFLFEYFSETQRNKGNFPGRFSGRQFSNSRSEMNVSTLELGDSALYLCASSAGLAGITDTQYFGPGTRLTVL.